The 24 T cell receptor beta chains below all came from one sample that was sequenced in a study of technical replicates of blood from several donors. Profiling relied on immunoSEQ multiplex PCR, and the TCRdb table lists in-frame clones only, not all of them. The data hold about 68,000 clones, with less than 98% observed a single time. Sequencing was carried out using T cells isolated from PBMCs. Every receptor here comes from a human donor in good health.

The rearrangement joins TRBV9 to TRBJ2-3, with D tentatively TRBD1 (6 bases). Trimming cost V 0 bases and J 5 bases, with 7 bases left between them. The CDR3 loop spans 13 amino acids. Germline V gene data show CDR1 as SGDLS and CDR2 as YYNGEE. The CDR3 spells CASSVVRGDTQYF. CDR3 coding DNA: TGTGCCAGCAGCGTAGTCAGGGGAGATACGCAGTATTTT. Full variable domain (outside the CDR3, taken from reference TRBV9 and TRBJ2-3): DSGVTQTPKHLITATGQRVTLRCSPRSGDLSVYWYQQSLDQGLQFLIQYYNGEERAKGNILERFSAQQFPDLHSELNLSSLELGDSALYFCASSVVRGDTQYFGPGTRLTVL.

The chain uses TRBV11-3 and TRBJ1-1; unclear D gene. The V gene's germline CDR1 is SGHNT and CDR2 YENEEA. The V gene lost 5 bases and the J gene lost 3 bases, with 10 bases spanning the gap. The length of the CDR3 is 13 residues. This CDR3 is CASSVDIHTEAFF. As DNA, the CDR3 is TGTGCCAGCAGCGTCGACATTCACACTGAAGCTTTCTTT.

The chain is built from TRBV7-9 and TRBJ2-7, with D tentatively TRBD2 (6 bases). Between the trimmed V and J ends, which lost 4 bases and 2 bases, there was a span of 9 bases. This CDR3 is 13 amino acids long. Germline-derived CDR1 and CDR2 are SEHNR and FQNEAQ (reference sequence). The CDR3 loop reads CASSWDFAYEQYF. The CDR3 DNA follows: TGTGCCAGCAGCTGGGACTTTGCCTACGAGCAGTACTTC.

The rearrangement uses TRBV7-9 and TRBJ2-5, with 7 bases identical to TRBD2. V shed 9 bases and J 5 bases; nucleotides not matched to a gene: 18. The V gene's germline CDR1 is SEHNR and CDR2 FQNEAQ (reference sequence). The CDR3 runs 16 residues. The CDR3 DNA follows: TGTGCCAGTACGGGGTTGCTGGCGGGAGTTGTCGAGACCCAGTACTTC. Protein sequence: CASTGLLAGVVETQYF.

V and J are TRBV27 and TRBJ2-5; maybe TRBD1 (6 bases). CDR1 and CDR2 from the germline V gene are MNHEY and SMNVEV (reference sequence). The CDR3 is made up of 15 amino acids. Trimming removed 3 bases at V and 3 bases at J, with 14 bases between. The chain's CDR3 is CASSFEIAGEETQYF. The CDR3 DNA is TGTGCCAGCAGTTTTGAAATAGCAGGGGAAGAGACCCAGTACTTC.

V usage is TRBV5-1 and J usage is TRBJ2-1; 9 bases are shared with TRBD2. Unmatched junction bases numbered 10, after V lost 7 bases and J lost 2 bases. The CDR3 has 16 amino acids. The germline V gene encodes CDR1 SGHRS and CDR2 YFSETQ. CDR3 bases: TGCGCCAGCCAATATAGCGGGAGCACACCCTACAATGAGCAGTTCTTC. Translating gives CASQYSGSTPYNEQFF.

J is TRBJ2-1 and V is TRBV29-1, with TRBD2 matching over 8 bases. V was pared by 7 bases and J by 9 bases, with 14 bases of the junction left unmatched. Germline V gene data show CDR1 as SQVTM and CDR2 as ANQGSEA. CDR3 length equals 14 residues. The DNA for the CDR3 is TGCAGCGCTTCGGGACTAGTCCCTACTTTTGAGCAGTTCTTC. It encodes CSASGLVPTFEQFF.

This clone was picked up one time. The V and J genes are TRBV6-1 and TRBJ2-5; the match to TRBD1 covers 9 bases. The last part of the DNA fits TRBJ2-7 better; the J call may be wrong. Germline values: CDR1 MNHNS, CDR2 SASEGT. The CDR3 runs 17 residues. DNA of the CDR3: TGTGCCAGCAGTGAAGCGAGGGGGGGGACAGGGCTCTACGAGCAGTACTTC. As protein: CASSEARGGTGLYEQYF.

V and J are TRBV6-5 and TRBJ2-1; no reliable D call. There are 11 residues in the CDR3. V was trimmed by 7 bases and J by 3 bases, leaving 4 bases between them. Germline assignment: CDR1 MNHEY and CDR2 SVGAGI. The CDR3 bases are TGTGCCAGCATCCACTACAATGAGCAGTTCTTC. Residues: CASIHYNEQFF.

V gene TRBV5-1 combines with J gene TRBJ2-1; 12 nucleotides match TRBD2. V lost 0 bases to trimming and J lost 8 bases; unmatched junction nucleotides: 3. Germline V gene data show CDR1 as SGHRS and CDR2 as YFSETQ. The CDR3 spans 15 residues. CDR3 residues: CASSLGTSGIYEQFF. Written as DNA, the CDR3 is TGCGCCAGCAGCTTGGGGACTAGCGGGATCTATGAGCAGTTCTTC.

The chain links TRBV28 to TRBJ1-2, with D perhaps TRBD1 (6 bases). CDR1 and CDR2 (germline): MDHEN, SYDVKM. V lost 3 bases and J 6 bases, leaving 17 bases between the germline ends. This CDR3 has 15 residues. CDR3: CASSLLFRGEDGYTF. The CDR3 coding sequence is TGTGCCAGCAGTTTGTTGTTCAGGGGAGAAGATGGCTACACCTTC.

In its sample, this clone was seen once. V is TRBV11-2 and J is TRBJ2-1, with D possibly matching TRBD2 (6 bases). The CDR3 contains 13 residues. Germline lookup yields CDR1 SGHAT and CDR2 FQNNGV. V lost 2 bases to trimming and J lost 10 bases, with 12 bases between them. As DNA, the CDR3 is TGTGCCAGCAGCTTAATGTTCGGAGGGGAGCAGTTCTTC. Translating it yields CASSLMFGGEQFF.

This clone has only one observation. The J gene is TRBJ2-5, the V gene TRBV29-1; 7 bases fit TRBD2. CDR3 length: 15 residues. Germline-derived CDR1 and CDR2 are SQVTM and ANQGSEA. V trimming: 1 base; J trimming: 2 bases; junction bases outside the gene matches: 7. The CDR3 sequence is CSVEGGEGIQETQYF. CDR3 sequence (DNA): TGCAGCGTTGAAGGGGGGGAGGGGATTCAAGAGACCCAGTACTTC.

V and J are TRBV6-5 and TRBJ1-4, with 9 bases fitting TRBD1. This CDR3 contains 14 residues. The J segment lost 8 bases and the V segment lost 6 bases, leaving 7 bases of the junction unmatched. The V gene's germline CDR1 is MNHEY and CDR2 SVGAGI. The CDR3 sequence is CASSMTGGKEKLFF. CDR3 DNA sequence: TGTGCCAGCAGCATGACAGGGGGGAAGGAAAAACTGTTTTTT.

The chain has TRBV30 and TRBJ1-1, with D unclear. From germline, CDR1 is GTSNPN and CDR2 SVGIG (reference sequence). V lost 2 bases, J lost 5 bases, and 9 bases lay in between. The CDR3 is 12 amino acids. The CDR3 region has the DNA TGTGCCTGGAGTCTCGGGAGGACTGAAGCTTTCTTT. As protein: CAWSLGRTEAFF.

This clone was observed a single time. The chain joins TRBV4-2 to TRBJ1-5; D unresolved. The CDR3 is 14 residues long. Per germline, CDR1 LGHNA and CDR2 YNFKEQ. The V end was cut by 1 base, the J end by 8 bases, with 12 bases between. For the CDR3, the DNA is TGTGCCAGCAGCCAAGGTGCGGTGGAGGAGCCCCAGCATTTT. Translating it yields CASSQGAVEEPQHF.

As concerns this clone: At one end the junction does not follow the germline gene, possibly because of a read error. The rearrangement links TRBV4-1 to TRBJ2-7; perhaps TRBD2 as D (7 bases). The CDR3 extends over 11 amino acids. CDR1 MGHRA and CDR2 YSYEKL come from the germline V gene. The CDR3 nucleotides are TGCGCCAGCAGCCGCGGGGGCCTCGAACACTTC. As protein: CASSRGGLEHF.

The chain carries TRBV28 and TRBJ1-2, with 8 bases identical to TRBD1. Per germline, CDR1 MDHEN and CDR2 SYDVKM. This CDR3 contains 15 residues. V lost 5 bases and J lost 2; bases outside the gene matches: 7. DNA for the CDR3: TGTGCCAGCAGTCCACGGGACAGGCGGAACTATGGCTACACCTTC. As protein: CASSPRDRRNYGYTF.

V gene TRBV4-1 combines with J gene TRBJ2-1, with 13 bases matching TRBD2. The germline gives CDR1 MGHRA, CDR2 YSYEKL. This CDR3 contains 17 residues. With V trimmed by 4 bases and J by 9 bases, 12 bases remained unmatched. The CDR3 spells CASSPPRGLAGVGEQFF. As DNA, the CDR3 is TGCGCCAGCAGCCCACCCCGCGGACTAGCGGGAGTTGGTGAGCAGTTCTTC.

V gene TRBV6-5 combines with J gene TRBJ1-2, with D uncertain. V was pared by 0 bases and J by 7 bases, with 15 bases between. This CDR3 has 15 residues. CDR1 and CDR2 (germline): MNHEY, SVGAGI. CDR3 region: CASSYSFPSSSGYTF. In nucleotides, the CDR3 is TGTGCCAGCAGTTACTCATTCCCCAGTTCCAGTGGCTACACCTTC.

This chain connects TRBV5-1 to TRBJ2-5; 7 bases are a match to TRBD1. V lost 4 bases to trimming and J lost 1 base; unmatched junction nucleotides: 7. The CDR3 spans 15 residues. Germline assignment: CDR1 SGHRS and CDR2 YFSETQ. The DNA of the CDR3 is TGCGCCAGCAGCCTAGGGACAGCCGGCCAAGAGACCCAGTACTTC. Its translation: CASSLGTAGQETQYF.

The chain uses TRBV7-9 and TRBJ1-1; TRBD1 matches 7 bases. The V gene end was trimmed by 7 bases and the J gene end by 1 base; junction bases not matched to a gene: 3. The CDR3 has 13 amino acids. Per the germline V gene, CDR1 is SEHNR and CDR2 is FQNEAQ (reference sequence). CDR3 sequence (DNA): TGTGCCAGCATAGGACAGGCGAACACTGAAGCTTTCTTT. Its protein product is CASIGQANTEAFF.

V and J are TRBV4-1 and TRBJ2-1, with D possibly matching TRBD2 (6 bases). Germline CDR1 is MGHRA and CDR2 is YSYEKL. V was cut by 6 bases and J by 1 base, with 13 bases left in between. The CDR3 contains 15 residues. CDR3 in amino acids: CASSRDFQSYNEQFF. CDR3 DNA sequence: TGCGCCAGCAGTCGGGACTTCCAGTCCTACAATGAGCAGTTCTTC.

The J gene is TRBJ1-1, the V gene TRBV2, with D perhaps matching TRBD1 (6 bases). This CDR3 has 14 residues. The ends were cut back, 3 bases at V and 6 bases at J, with 14 bases in the middle. Germline CDR1 and CDR2: SNHLY and FYNNEI. This CDR3 is CASSDGRGYAEAFF. As DNA, the CDR3 is TGTGCCAGCAGTGATGGCAGGGGTTATGCTGAAGCTTTCTTT.